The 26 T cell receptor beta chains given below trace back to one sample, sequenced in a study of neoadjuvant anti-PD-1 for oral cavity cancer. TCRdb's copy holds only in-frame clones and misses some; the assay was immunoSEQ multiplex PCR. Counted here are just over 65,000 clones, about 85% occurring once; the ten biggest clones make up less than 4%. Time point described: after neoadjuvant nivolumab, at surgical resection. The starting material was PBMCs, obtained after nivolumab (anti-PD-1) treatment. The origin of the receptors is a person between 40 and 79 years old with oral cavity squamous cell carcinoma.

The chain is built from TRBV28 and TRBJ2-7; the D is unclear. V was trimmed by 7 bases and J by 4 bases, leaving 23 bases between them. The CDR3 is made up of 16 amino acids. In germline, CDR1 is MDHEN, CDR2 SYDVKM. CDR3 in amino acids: CASTTPGGNRFYEQYF. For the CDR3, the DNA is TGTGCCAGCACCACTCCCGGCGGCAACCGCTTTTACGAGCAGTACTTC.

The DNA for the CDR3 is TGTGCCAGCAGCGTAGGGGGGAGCACTGAAGCTTTCTTT. Its protein product is CASSVGGSTEAFF. This chain connects TRBV9 to TRBJ1-1, with D perhaps TRBD1 (5 bases). Per the germline V gene, CDR1 is SGDLS and CDR2 is YYNGEE. Trimming stripped 0 bases from V and 4 bases from J, with 7 bases between. CDR3 length: 13 residues. Looking up the rest from reference TRBV9 and TRBJ1-1 gives the full variable domain: DSGVTQTPKHLITATGQRVTLRCSPRSGDLSVYWYQQSLDQGLQFLIQYYNGEERAKGNILERFSAQQFPDLHSELNLSSLELGDSALYFCASSVGGSTEAFFGQGTRLTVV.

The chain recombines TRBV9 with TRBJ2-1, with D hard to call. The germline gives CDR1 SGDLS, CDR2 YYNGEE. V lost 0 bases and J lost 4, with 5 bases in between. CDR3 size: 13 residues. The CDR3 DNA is TGTGCCAGCAGCGTAGCCGGATACAATGAGCAGTTCTTC. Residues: CASSVAGYNEQFF.

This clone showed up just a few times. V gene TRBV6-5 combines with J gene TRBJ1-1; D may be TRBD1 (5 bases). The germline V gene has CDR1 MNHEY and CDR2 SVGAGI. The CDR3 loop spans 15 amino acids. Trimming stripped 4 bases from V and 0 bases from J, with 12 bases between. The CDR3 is CASSSGGLLNTEAFF. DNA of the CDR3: TGTGCCAGCAGTTCGGGGGGACTTTTGAACACTGAAGCTTTCTTT.

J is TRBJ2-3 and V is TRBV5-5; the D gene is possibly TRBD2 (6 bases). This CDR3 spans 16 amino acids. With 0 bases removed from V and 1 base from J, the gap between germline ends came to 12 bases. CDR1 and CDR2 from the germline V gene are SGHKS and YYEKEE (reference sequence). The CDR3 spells CASSLEVAVGTDTQYF. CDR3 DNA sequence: TGTGCCAGCAGCTTGGAGGTAGCGGTAGGCACAGATACGCAGTATTTT.

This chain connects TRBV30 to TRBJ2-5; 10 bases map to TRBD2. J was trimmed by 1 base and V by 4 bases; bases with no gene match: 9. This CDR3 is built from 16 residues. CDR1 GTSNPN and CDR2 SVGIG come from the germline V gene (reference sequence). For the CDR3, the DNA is TGTGCCTGGACCATTGGACTAGCGGTTCCCCAAGAGACCCAGTACTTC. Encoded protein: CAWTIGLAVPQETQYF.

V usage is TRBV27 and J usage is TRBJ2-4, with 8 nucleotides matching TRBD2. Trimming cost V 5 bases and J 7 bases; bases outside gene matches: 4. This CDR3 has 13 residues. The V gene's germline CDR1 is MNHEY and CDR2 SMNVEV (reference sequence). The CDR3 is CASSQASGNIQYF. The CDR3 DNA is TGTGCCAGCAGTCAAGCTAGCGGGAACATTCAGTACTTC.

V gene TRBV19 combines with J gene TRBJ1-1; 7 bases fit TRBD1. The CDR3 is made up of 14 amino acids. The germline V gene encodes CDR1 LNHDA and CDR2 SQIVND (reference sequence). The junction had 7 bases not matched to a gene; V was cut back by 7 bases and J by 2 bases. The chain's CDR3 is CASTPHRGNTEAFF. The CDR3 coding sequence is TGTGCCAGTACCCCCCACAGGGGAAACACTGAAGCTTTCTTT.

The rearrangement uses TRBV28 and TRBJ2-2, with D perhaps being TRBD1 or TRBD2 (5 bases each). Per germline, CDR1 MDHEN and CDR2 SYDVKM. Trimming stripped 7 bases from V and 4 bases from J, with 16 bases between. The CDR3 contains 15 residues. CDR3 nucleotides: TGTGCCAGCACCTCCGGTGGGACGGGCACCGGGGAGCTGTTTTTT. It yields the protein CASTSGGTGTGELFF.

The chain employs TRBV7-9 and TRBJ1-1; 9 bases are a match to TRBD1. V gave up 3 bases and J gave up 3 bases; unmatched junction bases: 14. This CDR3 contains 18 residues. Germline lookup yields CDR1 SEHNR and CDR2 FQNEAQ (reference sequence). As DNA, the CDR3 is TGTGCCAGCAGCTTCCCCACAATACAGGGGGCGCTGGACACTGAAGCTTTCTTT. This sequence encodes CASSFPTIQGALDTEAFF.

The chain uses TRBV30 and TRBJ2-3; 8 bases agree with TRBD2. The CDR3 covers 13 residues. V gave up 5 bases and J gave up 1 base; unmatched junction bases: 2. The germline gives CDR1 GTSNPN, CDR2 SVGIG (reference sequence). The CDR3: CAWGTRGTDTQYF. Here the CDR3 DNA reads TGTGCCTGGGGGACTAGGGGCACAGATACGCAGTATTTT.

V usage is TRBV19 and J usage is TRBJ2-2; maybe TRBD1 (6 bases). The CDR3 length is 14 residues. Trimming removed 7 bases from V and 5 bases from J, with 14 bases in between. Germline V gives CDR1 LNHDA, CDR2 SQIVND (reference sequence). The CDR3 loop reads CASISQGGTGELFF. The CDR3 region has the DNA TGTGCCAGTATATCACAGGGTGGGACCGGGGAGCTGTTTTTT.

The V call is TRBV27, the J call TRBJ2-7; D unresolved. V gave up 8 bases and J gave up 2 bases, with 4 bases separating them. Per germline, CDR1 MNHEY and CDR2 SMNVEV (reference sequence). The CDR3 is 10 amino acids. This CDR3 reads CASGPYEQYF. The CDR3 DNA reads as TGTGCCAGCGGGCCCTACGAGCAGTACTTC.

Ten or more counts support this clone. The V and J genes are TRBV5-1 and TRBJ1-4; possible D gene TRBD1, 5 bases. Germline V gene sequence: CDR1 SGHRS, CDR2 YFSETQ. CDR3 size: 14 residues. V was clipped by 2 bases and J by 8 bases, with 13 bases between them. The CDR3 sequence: CASSFVQGGEKLFF. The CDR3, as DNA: TGCGCCAGCAGCTTCGTGCAGGGTGGGGAAAAACTGTTTTTT.

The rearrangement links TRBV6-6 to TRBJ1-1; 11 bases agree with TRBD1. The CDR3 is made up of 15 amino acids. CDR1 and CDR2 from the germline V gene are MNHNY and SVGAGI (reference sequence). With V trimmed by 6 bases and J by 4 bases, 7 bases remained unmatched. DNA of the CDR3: TGTGCCAGCAGCAGCCCCGGGACAGGGGGCACTGAAGCTTTCTTT. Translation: CASSSPGTGGTEAFF.

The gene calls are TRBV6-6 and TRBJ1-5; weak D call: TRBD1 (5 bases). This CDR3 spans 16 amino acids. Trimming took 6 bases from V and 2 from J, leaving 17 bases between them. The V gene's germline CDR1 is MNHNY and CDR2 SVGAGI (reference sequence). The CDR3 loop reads CASSPSMGLGNQPQHF. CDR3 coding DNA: TGTGCCAGCAGCCCCTCGATGGGGCTTGGCAATCAGCCCCAGCATTTT.

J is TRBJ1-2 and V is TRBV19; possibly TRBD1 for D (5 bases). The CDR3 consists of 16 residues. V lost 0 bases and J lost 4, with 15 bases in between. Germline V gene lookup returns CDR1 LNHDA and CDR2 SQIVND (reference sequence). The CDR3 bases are TGTGCCAGTAGTATAGAAGGCCGACAGTCCTCCTATGGCTACACCTTC. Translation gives CASSIEGRQSSYGYTF.

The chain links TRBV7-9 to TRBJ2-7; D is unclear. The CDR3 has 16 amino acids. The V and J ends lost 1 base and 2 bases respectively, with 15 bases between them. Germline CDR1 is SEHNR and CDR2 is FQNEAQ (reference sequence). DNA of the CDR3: TGTGCCAGCAGCTTAGAAACGCCAGCATTAACCTACGAGCAGTACTTC. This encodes CASSLETPALTYEQYF.

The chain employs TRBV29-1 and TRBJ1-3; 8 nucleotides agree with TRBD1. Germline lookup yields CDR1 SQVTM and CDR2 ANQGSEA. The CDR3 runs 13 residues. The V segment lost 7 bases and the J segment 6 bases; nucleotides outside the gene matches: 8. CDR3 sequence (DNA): TGCAGCGCCAGAGGACAGGGTGAAAACACCATATATTTT. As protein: CSARGQGENTIYF.

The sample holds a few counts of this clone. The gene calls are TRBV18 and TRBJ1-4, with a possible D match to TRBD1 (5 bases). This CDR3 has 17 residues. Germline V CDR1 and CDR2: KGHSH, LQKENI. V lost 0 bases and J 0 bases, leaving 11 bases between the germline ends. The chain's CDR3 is CASSPPAGSSTNEKLFF. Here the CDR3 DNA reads TGTGCCAGCTCACCACCGGCAGGGAGCTCAACTAATGAAAAACTGTTTTTT.

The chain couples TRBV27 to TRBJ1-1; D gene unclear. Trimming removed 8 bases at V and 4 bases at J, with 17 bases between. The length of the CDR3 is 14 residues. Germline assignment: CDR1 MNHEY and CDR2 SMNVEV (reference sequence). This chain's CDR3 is CASFGSGWSTEAFF. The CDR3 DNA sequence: TGTGCCAGCTTCGGGTCCGGATGGAGCACTGAAGCTTTCTTT.

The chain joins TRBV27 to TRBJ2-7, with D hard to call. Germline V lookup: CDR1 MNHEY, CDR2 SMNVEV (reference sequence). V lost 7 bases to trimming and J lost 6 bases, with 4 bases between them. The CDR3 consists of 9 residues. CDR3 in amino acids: CASIREQYF. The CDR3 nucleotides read TGTGCCAGCATCCGCGAGCAGTACTTC.

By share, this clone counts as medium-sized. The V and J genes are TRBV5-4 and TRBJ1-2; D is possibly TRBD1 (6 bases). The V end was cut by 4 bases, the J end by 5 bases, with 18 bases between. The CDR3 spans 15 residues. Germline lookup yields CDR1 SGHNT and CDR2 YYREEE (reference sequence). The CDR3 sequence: CASSPEGGLMYGYTF. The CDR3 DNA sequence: TGTGCCAGCAGCCCTGAGGGGGGGTTGATGTATGGCTACACCTTC.

The DNA for the CDR3 is TGCGCCAGCAGCTTGGGGTCCTCAGGGGACACTGAAGCTTTCTTT. Protein sequence: CASSLGSSGDTEAFF. The chain carries TRBV5-1 and TRBJ1-1; the D gene is possibly TRBD1 (6 bases). The ends were cut back, 0 bases at V and 3 bases at J, with 12 bases in the middle. Germline lookup yields CDR1 SGHRS and CDR2 YFSETQ. The CDR3 loop spans 15 amino acids.

CDR3 amino acids: CASSELGGSGGEQYF. The CDR3 coding sequence is TGTGCCAGCAGCGAGCTAGGGGGCAGTGGAGGGGAGCAGTACTTC. The rearrangement joins TRBV9 to TRBJ2-7; maybe TRBD1 (7 bases). The germline V and J ends were trimmed by 3 bases and 7 bases, with 20 bases remaining between them. The V gene's germline CDR1 is SGDLS and CDR2 YYNGEE. There are 15 residues in the CDR3.

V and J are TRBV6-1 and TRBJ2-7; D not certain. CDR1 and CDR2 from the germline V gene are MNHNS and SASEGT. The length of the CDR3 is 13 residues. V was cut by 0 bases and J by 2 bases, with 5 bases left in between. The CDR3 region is CASSEAGPYEQYF. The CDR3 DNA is TGTGCCAGCAGTGAAGCAGGTCCCTACGAGCAGTACTTC.